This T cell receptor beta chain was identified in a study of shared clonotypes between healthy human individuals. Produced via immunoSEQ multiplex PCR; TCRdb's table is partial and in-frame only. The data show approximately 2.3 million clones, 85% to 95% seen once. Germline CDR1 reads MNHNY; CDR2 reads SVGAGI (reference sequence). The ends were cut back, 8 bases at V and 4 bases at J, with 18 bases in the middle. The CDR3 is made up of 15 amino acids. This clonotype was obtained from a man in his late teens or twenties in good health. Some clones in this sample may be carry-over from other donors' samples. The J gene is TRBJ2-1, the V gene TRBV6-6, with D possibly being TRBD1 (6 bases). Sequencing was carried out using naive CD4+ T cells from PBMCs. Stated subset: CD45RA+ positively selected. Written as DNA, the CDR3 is TGTGCCAGCTGTCTATGGGGACAAAGTTACAATGAGCAGTTCTTC. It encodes CASCLWGQSYNEQFF.